The following is a TCR beta chain sequence with its context. No cognate antigen has been identified for it. Only one base separates this from a far larger clonotype, so it likely reflects a read error. This entry comes from a study of T cells in Graves' hyperthyroidism and ophthalmopathy (dated by TCRdb to between 2017 and 2020). Regarding the research as a whole: Peripheral blood was collected at initial diagnosis, before any treatment. TCR V-J signatures able to tell the groups apart were searched for in a discovery cohort of 90 to 100 patients, of whom roughly 42 had Graves' ophthalmopathy and roughly 59 had stable Graves' hyperthyroidism. Whether ophthalmopathy could be predicted prospectively was tested in an independent validation cohort made up of roughly 20 hyperthyroidism patients plus 17 patients who later progressed to ophthalmopathy. The 100 discovery patients were divided at random into training and test sets in a 7:3 ratio. In about 6 Graves' hyperthyroidism patients, the study also compared T-cell repertoires from thyroid tissue with T-cell repertoires from blood. Once sampling was done, hyperthyroidism patients were given methimazole at a starting dose of 30 mg daily, whereas ophthalmopathy patients were given high-dose intravenous methylprednisolone. According to the paper, TCR Vbeta CDR3 sequencing was carried out on 135 peripheral blood samples, which came from more than 40 ophthalmopathy, around 74 hyperthyroidism and approximately 17 progressor patients.

From the cysteine through the phenylalanine, the CDR3 covers 13 amino acids. Only the CDR3 DNA is retained, 39 bases long and in frame from the first base. The V and J ends are trimmed by 3 bases and 2 bases, leaving 8 bases between them. The TCR beta CDR3 regions were amplified from the RNA transcripts. The first round of RT-PCR for the TCR CDR3 was performed with the HTBI primer set and the Qiagen OneStep RT-PCR kit. The libraries were constructed in a second round of multiplex PCR and then size-selected and purified. Paired-end sequencing of the libraries was performed with 100 bp reads on an Illumina HiSeq2000. The study's processing was this. SOAPnuke was used to process the raw data, with reads discarded if the reads contained adapters or uncalled bases, had a mean Phred below 15, or lacked an exact constant-primer or identifier match. COPE v1.2.5 was used to merge the high-quality paired reads, and each unique nucleotide sequence was defined as a clonotype. MiTCR v1.1 was used to align clonotypes to the IMGT TRBV, TRBD and TRBJ reference segments. Analysis was restricted to V-J combinations with a frequency above 0.0001, which covered about 99% of repertoires. A TCS score was defined as the ratio of F50 (clonal expansion) to E x V (chaos), with BLOSUM62-based TCRdist applied between CDR3 peptides within each V-J. Welch's t-statistics and random forest reduced 514 V-J features to 10 to 15, which were used in a naive Bayes classifier (R e1071). The public reads were run again by TCRdb, first through fastp at Q25 and then through MiXCR, and only productive beta chains were kept. CDR3 protein duplicates are merged, each entry listing the most common genes and DNA. The V and J calls come from TCRdb's annotation, not from the publication. Present in this sample are about 640,000 distinct CDR3 sequences, less than 25% of which were seen just once. Of the sample, over 30% is held by the ten largest clones.

Results the study describes overall, beyond this receptor: In cross-validation, a model built on a 13 V-J signature told ophthalmopathy apart from stable hyperthyroidism with 85% to 90% sensitivity and about 81% specificity, and in testing the same model reached 80%/75%. In validation, the model predicted progression to ophthalmopathy a median of 6.5 months before onset, with over 60% sensitivity and around 76% specificity. Most expanded thyroid clonotypes (frequency above 0.001) were also found in blood, which suggests that blood repertoires may mirror thyroid immune responses. No statistical method was used to set the sample size in advance, and investigators knew the group allocation.

Ophthalmopathy patients had moderately to severely active disease, Clinical Activity Score of at least 3, NOSPECS grade of at least 4, and duration under 3 months. The study excluded patients with uncontrolled infections, other autoimmune diseases, pregnancy or lactation. Diagnoses were established on the basis of clinical symptoms, serum thyroxine and TRAb, thyroid ultrasound, and orbital computed tomography. PBMCs were isolated from about 9.2 ml of fresh peripheral blood by Ficoll-Paque density gradient centrifugation. Trizol reagent was used to extract total RNA, and RNA quality was then checked on an Agilent 2100 Bioanalyzer.

This clonotype originated in a man aged 25-45 years with Graves' ophthalmopathy. The rearrangement combines TRBV12-3 or TRBV12-4 with TRBJ2-7, with the D gene uncertain. The sample comprised blood. The sequenced DNA is TGTGCCAGCAGTTTCGGCAGAGCCTACGAGCAGTACTTC. Translated, it reads CASSFGRAYEQYF.